The entry below gives a single T cell receptor beta chain sequence along with its context. The CDR3 is made up of 15 amino acids. Naive-designated CD8 cells lacked CD45RO, were positively enriched for CCR7, and omitted terminally differentiated effector memory CD45RA+ cells. These data belong to a study of shared clonotypes between healthy human individuals. TCRdb keeps only in-frame clones here, not all; method: immunoSEQ multiplex PCR. The table lists hundreds of thousands of clones, 90% to 95% of them singletons. Specimen: naive CD8+ T cells sorted from blood. The rearrangement uses TRBV21-1 and TRBJ1-5; the D call of TRBD1 is as the table states it, not checked on the DNA. TRBV21-1 is described as a pseudogene. This clonotype was sampled from a woman in her twenties or thirties in good health. DNA of the CDR3: TGTGCCAGCAGCAAAGAACCACAGGGAGATCAGCCCCAGCATTTT. This encodes CASSKEPQGDQPQHF.